The source of this T cell receptor (beta chain) is a study of cytomegalovirus exposure and HLA in healthy donors. Germline CDR1 and CDR2: SGDLS and YYNGEE. The CDR3 is 15 residues long. J lost 2 bases, V lost 4 bases, and 5 bases had no gene match. Study-wide results and caveats: In a later analysis, a missense DCLRE1C variant was linked to TCR beta V- and J-gene trimming.

PCR primers comprised 60 Vbeta and 13 Jbeta primers. TCRdb's table, derived via immunoSEQ multiplex PCR, lists solely in-frame clones and lacks some. The table has 150,000 or so clones, roughly 77% seen once; the top ten hold around 7.2%. As to this clone: Antigen specificity is unknown.

The receptor's source is a man aged 25 to 40 in good health and CMV-seropositive. The J gene is TRBJ2-1, the V gene TRBV9; 8 bases match TRBD1. Material for sequencing was PBMCs. Here the CDR3 reads CASSLGTGAYNEQFF. DNA for the CDR3: TGTGCCAGCAGCCTCGGGACAGGTGCCTACAATGAGCAGTTCTTC. Filled out from reference TRBV9 and TRBJ2-1, the complete variable domain reads DSGVTQTPKHLITATGQRVTLRCSPRSGDLSVYWYQQSLDQGLQFLIQYYNGEERAKGNILERFSAQQFPDLHSELNLSSLELGDSALYFCASSLGTGAYNEQFFGPGTRLTVL.